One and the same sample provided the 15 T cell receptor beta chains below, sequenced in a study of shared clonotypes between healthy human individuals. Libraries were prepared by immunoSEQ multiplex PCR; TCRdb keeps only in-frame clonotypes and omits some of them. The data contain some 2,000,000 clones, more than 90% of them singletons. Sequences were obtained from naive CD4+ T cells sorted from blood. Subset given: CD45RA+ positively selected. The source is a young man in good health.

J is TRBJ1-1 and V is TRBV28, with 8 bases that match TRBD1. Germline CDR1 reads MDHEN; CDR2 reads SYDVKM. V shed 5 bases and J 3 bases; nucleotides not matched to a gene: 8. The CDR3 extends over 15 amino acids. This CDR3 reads CASSPPGGWYTEAFF. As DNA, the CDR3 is TGTGCCAGCAGTCCCCCAGGGGGCTGGTACACTGAAGCTTTCTTT.

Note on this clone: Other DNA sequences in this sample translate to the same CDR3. The CDR3 sequence is CASSPPGQGPEQFF. The DNA of the CDR3 is TGTGCCAGCTCACCACCGGGACAGGGTCCTGAGCAGTTCTTC. The rearrangement joins TRBV18 to TRBJ2-1, with TRBD1 matching over 9 bases. Unmatched junction bases numbered 3, after V lost 0 bases and J lost 9 bases. CDR1 is KGHSH and CDR2 is LQKENI in the germline V gene. There are 14 residues in the CDR3.

CDR3 sequence: CASSEAPQGAGGYTF. The CDR3, as DNA: TGTGCCAGCAGTGAGGCCCCGCAGGGGGCAGGAGGCTACACCTTC. The chain uses TRBV6-1 and TRBJ1-2; 8 nucleotides match TRBD1. Germline CDR1 and CDR2: MNHNS and SASEGT. The CDR3 totals 15 residues. Unmatched junction bases numbered 11, after V lost 3 bases and J lost 8 bases.

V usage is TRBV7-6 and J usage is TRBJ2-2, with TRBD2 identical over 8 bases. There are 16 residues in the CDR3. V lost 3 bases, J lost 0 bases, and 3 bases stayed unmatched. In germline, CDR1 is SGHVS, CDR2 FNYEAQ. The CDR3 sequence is CASSFPGLANTGELFF. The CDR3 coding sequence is TGTGCCAGCAGCTTTCCGGGACTAGCGAACACCGGGGAGCTGTTTTTT.

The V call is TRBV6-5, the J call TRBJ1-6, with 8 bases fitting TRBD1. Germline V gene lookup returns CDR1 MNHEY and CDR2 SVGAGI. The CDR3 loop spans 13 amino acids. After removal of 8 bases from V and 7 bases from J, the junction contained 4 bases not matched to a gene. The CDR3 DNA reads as TGTGCCAGCTACAGGGGGAAGAATTCACCCCTCCACTTT. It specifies CASYRGKNSPLHF.

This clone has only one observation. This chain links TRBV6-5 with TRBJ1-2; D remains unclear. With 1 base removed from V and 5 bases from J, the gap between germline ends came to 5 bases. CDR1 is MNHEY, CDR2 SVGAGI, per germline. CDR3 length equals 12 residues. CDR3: CASSYFPYGYTF. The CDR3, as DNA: TGTGCCAGCAGTTACTTCCCTTATGGCTACACCTTC.

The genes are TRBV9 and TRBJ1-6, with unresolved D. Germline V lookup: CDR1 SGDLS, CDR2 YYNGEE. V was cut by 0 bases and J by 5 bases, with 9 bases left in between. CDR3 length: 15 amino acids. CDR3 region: CASSVDPGNNSPLHF. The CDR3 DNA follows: TGTGCCAGCAGCGTAGATCCGGGGAATAATTCACCCCTCCACTTT.

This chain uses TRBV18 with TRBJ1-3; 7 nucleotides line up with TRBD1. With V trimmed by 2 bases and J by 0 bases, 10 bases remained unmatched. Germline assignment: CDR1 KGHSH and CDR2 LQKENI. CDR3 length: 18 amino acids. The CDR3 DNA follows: TGTGCCAGCTCACCAGGGGCTCAGGGGGACAACTCTGGAAACACCATATATTTT. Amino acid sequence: CASSPGAQGDNSGNTIYF. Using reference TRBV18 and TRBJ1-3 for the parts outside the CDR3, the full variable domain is NAGVMQNPRHLVRRRGQEARLRCSPMKGHSHVYWYRQLPEEGLKFMVYLQKENIIDESGMPKERFSAEFPKEGPSILRIQQVVRGDSAAYFCASSPGAQGDNSGNTIYFGEGSWLTVV.

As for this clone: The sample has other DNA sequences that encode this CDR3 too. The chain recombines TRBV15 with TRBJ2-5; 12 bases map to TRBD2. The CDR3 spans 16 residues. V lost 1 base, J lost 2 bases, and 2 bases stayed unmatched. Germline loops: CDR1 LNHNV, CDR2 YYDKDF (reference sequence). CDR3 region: CATSRGGLAGQETQYF. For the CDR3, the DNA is TGTGCCACCAGCAGAGGTGGACTAGCGGGACAAGAGACCCAGTACTTC. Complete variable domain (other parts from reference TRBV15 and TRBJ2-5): DAMVIQNPRYQVTQFGKPVTLSCSQTLNHNVMYWYQQKSSQAPKLLFHYYDKDFNNEADTPDNFQSRRPNTSFCFLDIRSPGLGDTAMYLCATSRGGLAGQETQYFGPGTRLLVL.

Here the CDR3 reads CATAEGIRSYNEQFF. The CDR3 DNA reads as TGTGCCACAGCCGAGGGGATACGCTCCTACAATGAGCAGTTCTTC. The chain employs TRBV6-1 and TRBJ2-1; D possibly matches TRBD1 or TRBD2 (5 bases each). CDR1 and CDR2 from the germline V gene are MNHNS and SASEGT. V was clipped by 10 bases and J by 0 bases, with 16 bases between them. The CDR3 totals 15 residues.

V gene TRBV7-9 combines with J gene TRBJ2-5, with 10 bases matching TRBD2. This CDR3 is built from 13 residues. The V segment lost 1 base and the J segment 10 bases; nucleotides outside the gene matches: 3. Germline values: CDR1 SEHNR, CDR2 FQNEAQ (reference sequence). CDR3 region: CASSLGASGGQYF. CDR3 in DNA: TGTGCCAGCAGCTTAGGGGCTAGCGGGGGCCAGTACTTC.

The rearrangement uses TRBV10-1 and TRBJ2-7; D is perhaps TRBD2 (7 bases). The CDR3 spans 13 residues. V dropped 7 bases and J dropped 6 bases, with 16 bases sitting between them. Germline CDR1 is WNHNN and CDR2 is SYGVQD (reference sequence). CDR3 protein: CASNRHREGEQYF. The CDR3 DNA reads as TGCGCCAGCAACCGGCACAGGGAGGGCGAGCAGTACTTC.

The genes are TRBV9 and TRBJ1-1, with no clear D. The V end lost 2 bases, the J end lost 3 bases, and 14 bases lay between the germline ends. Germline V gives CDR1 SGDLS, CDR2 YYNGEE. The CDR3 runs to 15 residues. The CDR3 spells CASSVAGFEHTEAFF. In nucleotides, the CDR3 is TGTGCCAGCAGCGTGGCAGGATTCGAGCACACTGAAGCTTTCTTT.

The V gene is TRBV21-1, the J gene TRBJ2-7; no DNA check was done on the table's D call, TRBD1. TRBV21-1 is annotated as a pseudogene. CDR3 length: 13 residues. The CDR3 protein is CASSKDARTEEYF. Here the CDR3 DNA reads TGTGCCAGCAGCAAAGACGCCCGGACAGAGGAGTACTTC.

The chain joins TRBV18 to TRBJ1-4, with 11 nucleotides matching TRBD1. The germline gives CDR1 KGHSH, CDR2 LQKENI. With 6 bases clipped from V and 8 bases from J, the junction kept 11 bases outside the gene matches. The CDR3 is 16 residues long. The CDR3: CASSPVGQGAGEKLFF. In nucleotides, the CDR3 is TGTGCCAGCTCCCCCGTAGGACAGGGGGCCGGCGAAAAACTGTTTTTT.